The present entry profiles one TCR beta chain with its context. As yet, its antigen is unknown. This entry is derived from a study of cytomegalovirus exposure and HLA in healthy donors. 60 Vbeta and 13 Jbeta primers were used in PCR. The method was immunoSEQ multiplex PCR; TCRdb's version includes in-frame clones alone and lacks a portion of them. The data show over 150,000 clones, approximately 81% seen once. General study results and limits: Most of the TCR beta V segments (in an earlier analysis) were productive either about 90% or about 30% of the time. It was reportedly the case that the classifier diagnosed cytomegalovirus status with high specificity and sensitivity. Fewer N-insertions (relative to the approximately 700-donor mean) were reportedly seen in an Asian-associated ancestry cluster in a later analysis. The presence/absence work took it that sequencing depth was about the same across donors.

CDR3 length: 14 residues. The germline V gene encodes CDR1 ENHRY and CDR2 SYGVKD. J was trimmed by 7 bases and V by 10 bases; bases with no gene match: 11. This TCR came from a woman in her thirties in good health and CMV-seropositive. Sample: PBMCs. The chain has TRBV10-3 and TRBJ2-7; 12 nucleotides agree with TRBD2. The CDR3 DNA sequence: TGTGCCACTACTAGCGGGGGGACTCTACGGGAGCAGTACTTC. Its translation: CATTSGGTLREQYF.